The TCR beta chain under discussion was sequenced for a study of OX40 agonist ivuxolimab in advanced cancers. A note on the overall study: Ivuxolimab was a fully human IgG2 agonistic monoclonal antibody targeting the costimulatory receptor OX40 (CD134). Of the roughly 52 dose-escalation patients, hepatocellular carcinoma was present in about 20, melanoma in some 15, renal cell carcinoma in 9 and head and neck cancer in 9. Patients were allowed to have had prior anti-PD-1, anti-PD-L1 or anti-CTLA-4 therapy, and more than 30% of the dose-escalation patients had previously received checkpoint inhibitors. Intravenous ivuxolimab was administered to patients every 2 weeks at six dose levels: 0.01, 0.1, 0.3, 1.5, 3 and 10 mg/kg. Partial responses occurred in three dose-escalation patients: two with cutaneous melanoma and one with hepatocellular carcinoma. The dose-escalation cohort was approximately 83% male with a mean age of around 62 years, ranging from 23 to 79. Peripheral TCRbeta sequencing was intended to test whether TCR sequence diversity was altered and clonal T-cell expansion was caused by ivuxolimab. The paper reports the monotherapy dose-escalation portion (N of about 54 patients) of the phase I ivuxolimab trial. Paper-wide results and their limitations: The antigen specificity of the peripheral T cells that underwent clonal expansion was not determined. At doses of 0.1 to 3.0 mg/kg, clonal expansion of both CD4+ and CD8+ T cells in blood was seen between baseline and week 6. On average, CD8+ T cells showed more expanded clones than CD4+ T cells after ivuxolimab. Low levels of normalized T-cell clonal expansion were also seen in some patients who did not respond. Partial responders in the 0.1-3.0 mg/kg groups had among the lowest normalized peripheral clonal expansion, especially among CD8+ T cells.

For sequencing of the TCRbeta CDR3 region, genomic DNA was extracted from the sorted cells. TCRbeta CDR3 regions were sequenced using the immunoSEQ Assay. TCRdb's version of the immuneACCESS table is confined to in-frame rearrangements and falls short of the full clone set. An unresolved V gene accounts for under half of the shortfall where checked; the remainder is of unknown origin. Counted in this sample were roughly 96,000 clones; roughly four fifths of them appeared once. 5.8% of the sample is taken by the ten largest. In its sample, this clone was seen once. Which antigen it targets is not known. No much larger clone is present one base from it, and per-base qualities are unavailable. Patients with autoimmune disease history or receiving systemic immunosuppression were excluded from the trial. Peripheral blood for TCR sequencing was collected from all dose cohorts at baseline, on cycle 4 day 1, and on cycle 7 day 1. The samples were taken from a phase I, first-in-human, multicenter, open-label dose-escalation trial of ivuxolimab. Adults with locally advanced or metastatic melanoma, renal cell carcinoma, hepatocellular carcinoma or head and neck squamous cell carcinoma were enrolled in the trial. CD4+ and CD8+ T cells were sorted separately from peripheral blood before TCR sequencing.

At the junction V is shortened by 6 bases and J by 5 bases; bases outside the gene matches: 9. Looking up the germline V gene (reference sequence) yields CDR1 SEHNR and CDR2 FQNEAQ. The CDR3 spans 14 residues, from the cysteine through the phenylalanine. The read is trimmed to its CDR3 DNA, 42 bases read in frame from base 1. This specimen consisted of CD4+ or CD8+ T cells sorted from blood, obtained in a trial of the OX40 agonist ivuxolimab. This chain is built from TRBV7-9 and TRBJ2-7, and TRBD2 aligns with 8 junction nucleotides. The origin of this receptor is an adult with an advanced solid tumor such as melanoma, head and neck, liver or kidney cancer. CDR3 loop: CASRPSGSQNEQYF. The nucleotide sequence reads TGTGCCAGCAGACCCAGCGGGAGTCAGAACGAGCAGTACTTC. With all but the CDR3 taken from the reference TRBV7-9 and TRBJ2-7 genes, the full variable domain is: DTGVSQNPRHKITKRGQNVTFRCDPISEHNRLYWYRQTLGQGPEFLTYFQNEAQLEKSRLLSDRFSAERPKGSFSTLEIQRTEQGDSAMYLCASRPSGSQNEQYFGPGTRLTVT.